This TCR beta chain was sequenced during a study of tumor-infiltrating lymphocytes in localized non-small cell lung cancer. The overall study: From each patient, both tumor and uninvolved lung, non-adjacent to tumor, were sampled. Whole-study findings and limits: No T-cell fraction difference was seen between IM1 and IM2 tumors. Tumor T-cell fraction was not associated with recurrence-free survival. TCR sequencing covered a subset of patients with enough tissue.

Clones were read by immunoSEQ multiplex PCR, and TCRdb kept only the in-frame ones, dropping some. The sample includes about 16,000 clones, approximately 72% of them seen just once. This clone has more than one count but fewer than ten. The target antigen is unknown. Trimming took off 5 bases at V and 0 bases at J, with 10 bases between the two ends. The length of the CDR3 is 14 residues. Germline V gene lookup returns CDR1 MNHEY and CDR2 SVGAGI. The rearrangement joins TRBV6-5 to TRBJ1-1; possible D gene TRBD1, 6 bases. The sequencing sample was made of lung tumor tissue. The clonotype comes from a human donor with non-small cell lung cancer. The DNA of the CDR3 is TGTGCCAGCAGTACGACAGGCATGAACACTGAAGCTTTCTTT. Translated: CASSTTGMNTEAFF.